This T cell receptor (beta chain) was identified in a study of CXCR3-negative and CXCR3-positive naive CD8 T cells. Naive CD8+ T cells showed CD45RO-CCR7+CD27+CD95-. Germline-derived CDR1 and CDR2 are MNHEY and SMNVEV (reference sequence). This CDR3 region has 17 residues. Regarding the study as a whole: Naive CXCR3-negative cells resembled naive CXCR3-positive cells in TRBV-TRBJ usage; memory cells differed. The naive subsets expressed comparable surface CD5, and the authors inferred TCR strength from TRB CDR3 properties. Memory CD8+ cells showed much lower diversity, while both naive subsets displayed comparably high diversity.

Regarding this clonotype: Its antigen is unknown.

The authors prepared UMI-labeled TRB cDNA libraries by 5' RACE. TCRdb derives one entry per CDR3 protein from the 5' RACE reads, leaving out DNA. Its clone listing holds about 130,000 distinct CDR3 sequences. The source material was naive CXCR3- CD8+ T cells from blood. Subset meaning: CD45RO-CCR7+CD27+CD95- naive CD8+ T cells lacking CXCR3 (TNR3-). The chain is built from TRBV27 and TRBJ2-1; TCRdb lists TRBD2, though no DNA is available to test this call. The TCR comes from a human donor in good health. Some clones in this sample may be carry-over from other donors' samples. CDR3 region: CASSSTGWEGSYNEQFF.